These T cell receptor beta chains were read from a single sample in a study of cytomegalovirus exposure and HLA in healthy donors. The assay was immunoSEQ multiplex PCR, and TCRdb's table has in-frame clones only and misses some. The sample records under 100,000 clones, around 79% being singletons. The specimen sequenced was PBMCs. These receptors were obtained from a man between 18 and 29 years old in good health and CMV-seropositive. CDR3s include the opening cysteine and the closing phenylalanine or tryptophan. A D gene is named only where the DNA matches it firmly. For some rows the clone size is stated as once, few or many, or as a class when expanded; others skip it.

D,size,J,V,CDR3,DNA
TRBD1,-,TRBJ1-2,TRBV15,CATSRDRTGSDTF,TGTGCCACCAGCAGAGATAGGACAGGGTCGGACACCTTC
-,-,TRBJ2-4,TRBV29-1,CSVEPYSTKNIQYF,TGCAGCGTTGAACCGTATTCTACCAAAAACATTCAGTACTTC
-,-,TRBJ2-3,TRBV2,CASRPGAGADTQYF,TGTGCCAGCAGGCCTGGGGCTGGAGCAGATACGCAGTATTTT
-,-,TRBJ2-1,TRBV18,CASSLTGTYNEQFF,TGTGCCAGCTCGCTGACAGGGACTTACAATGAGCAGTTCTTC
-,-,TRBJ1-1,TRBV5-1,CASSGPMSPEEAFF,TGCGCCAGCAGCGGGCCGATGTCCCCTGAAGAAGCTTTCTTT
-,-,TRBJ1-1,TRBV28,CASSEAGTLNTEAFF,TGTGCCAGCAGTGAAGCCGGGACACTGAACACTGAAGCTTTCTTT
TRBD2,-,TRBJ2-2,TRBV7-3,CASSLIRDGGLAGGNGELFF,TGTGCCAGCAGCTTAATTCGGGACGGGGGACTAGCGGGAGGAAACGGGGAGCTGTTTTTT
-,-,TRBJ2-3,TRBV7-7,CASSPSRERRGGTDTQYF,TGTGCTAGCAGCCCCTCCAGGGAAAGGAGGGGAGGCACAGATACGCAGTATTTT
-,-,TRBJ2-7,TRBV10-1,CASSEEPGSYEQYF,TGCGCCAGCAGTGAGGAGCCCGGGAGCTACGAGCAGTACTTC
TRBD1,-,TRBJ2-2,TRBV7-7,CASSLRQGTGELFF,TGTGCTAGCAGCTTAAGACAGGGAACCGGGGAGCTGTTTTTT
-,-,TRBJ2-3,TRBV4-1,CASSQGALSTDTQYF,TGCGCCAGCAGCCAGGGAGCGCTAAGCACAGATACGCAGTATTTT
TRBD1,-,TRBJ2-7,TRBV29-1,CSANRGPEQYF,TGCAGCGCGAACAGGGGGCCCGAGCAGTACTTC
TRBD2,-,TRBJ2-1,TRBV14,CASSEEAGVLYEQFF,TGTGCCAGCAGCGAAGAGGCGGGAGTACTATATGAGCAGTTCTTC
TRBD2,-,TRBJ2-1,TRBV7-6,CASSLKRELVEQFF,TGTGCCAGCAGCTTAAAGCGGGAGCTGGTTGAGCAGTTCTTC
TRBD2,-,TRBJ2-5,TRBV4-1,CASSQPGLANQETQYF,TGCGCCAGCAGCCAGCCCGGACTAGCAAACCAAGAGACCCAGTACTTC
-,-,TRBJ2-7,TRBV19,CASGRTEFYEQYF,TGTGCCAGTGGGCGGACTGAATTCTACGAGCAGTACTTC
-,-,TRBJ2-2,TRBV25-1,CASSGQVTGELFF,TGTGCCAGCAGTGGGCAAGTCACCGGGGAGCTGTTTTTT
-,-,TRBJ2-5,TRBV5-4,CASSLRGIGETQYF,TGTGCCAGCTCCCTTCGGGGAATTGGAGAGACCCAGTACTTC
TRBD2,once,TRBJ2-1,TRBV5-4,CASSLGGLVSYNEQFF,TGTGCCAGCAGCTTGGGGGGACTAGTGTCCTACAATGAGCAGTTCTTC
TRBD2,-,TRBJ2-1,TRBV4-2,CASSQVVGGNNEQFF,TGTGCCAGCAGCCAAGTTGTGGGAGGGAACAATGAGCAGTTCTTC
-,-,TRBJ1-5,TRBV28,CASRGVNRNQPQHF,TGTGCCAGCAGAGGGGTTAACCGGAATCAGCCCCAGCATTTT
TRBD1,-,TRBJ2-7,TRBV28,CASRPGQAYEQYF,TGTGCCAGCAGACCCGGACAGGCCTACGAGCAGTACTTC
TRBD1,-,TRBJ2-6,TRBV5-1,CASSGGQGFASSGANVLTF,TGCGCCAGCAGCGGGGGACAGGGTTTTGCGTCCTCTGGGGCCAACGTCCTGACTTTC
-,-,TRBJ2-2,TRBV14,CASSDLTGELFF,TGTGCCAGCAGCGACTTAACCGGGGAGCTGTTTTTT
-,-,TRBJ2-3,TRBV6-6,CASSYPSPGTDTQYF,TGTGCCAGCAGTTACCCCTCACCAGGCACAGATACGCAGTATTTT
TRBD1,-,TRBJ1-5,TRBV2,CASRGTGGGQQPQHF,TGTGCCAGCAGGGGGACAGGAGGGGGGCAACAGCCCCAGCATTTT
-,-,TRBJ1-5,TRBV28,CASSGQLGNQPQHF,TGTGCCAGCAGTGGGCAGCTTGGCAATCAGCCCCAGCATTTT
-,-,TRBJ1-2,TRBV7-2,CASSSSGKGLYGYTF,TGTGCCAGCAGCTCCTCAGGGAAGGGTCTCTACGGCTACACCTTC
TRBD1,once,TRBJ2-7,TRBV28,CASSSPGTGYYEQYF,TGTGCCAGCAGTTCCCCCGGGACAGGGTATTACGAGCAGTACTTC
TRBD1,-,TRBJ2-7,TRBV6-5,CASNDRGSYEQYF,TGCGCCAGCAACGACAGGGGATCCTACGAGCAGTACTTC
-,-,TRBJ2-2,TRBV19,CASRQGNTGELFF,TGTGCCAGTAGGCAGGGGAACACCGGGGAGCTGTTTTTT
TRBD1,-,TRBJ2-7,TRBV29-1,CSVPGTDSYEQYF,TGCAGCGTACCCGGGACAGACTCCTACGAGCAGTACTTC
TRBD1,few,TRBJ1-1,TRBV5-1,CASSLGQGEAFF,TGCGCCAGCAGCTTGGGACAGGGCGAAGCTTTCTTT
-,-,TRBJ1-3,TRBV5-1,CASSFAGTTSSGNTIYF,TGCGCCAGCAGCTTCGCGGGAACTACAAGCTCTGGAAACACCATATATTTT
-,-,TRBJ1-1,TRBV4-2,CASSQVMAVGGTEAFF,TGTGCCAGCAGCCAAGTCATGGCGGTGGGAGGGACTGAAGCTTTCTTT
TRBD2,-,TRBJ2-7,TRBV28,CASRSGTSGKYEQYF,TGTGCCAGCAGAAGTGGGACTAGCGGGAAATACGAGCAGTACTTC
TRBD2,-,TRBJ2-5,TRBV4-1,CASSQGRTSGRARETQYF,TGCGCCAGCAGCCAAGGCAGGACTAGCGGGAGAGCTAGGGAGACCCAGTACTTC
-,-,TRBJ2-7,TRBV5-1,CASSLGPEPVQYF,TGCGCCAGCAGCTTGGGACCGGAGCCAGTCCAGTACTTC
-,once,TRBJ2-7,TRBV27,CASSLVRGYEQYF,TGTGCCAGCAGTTTAGTCAGGGGCTACGAGCAGTACTTC
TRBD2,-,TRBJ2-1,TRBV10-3,CAISETTSGSGYNEQFF,TGTGCCATCAGTGAGACCACTAGCGGGAGTGGGTACAATGAGCAGTTCTTC
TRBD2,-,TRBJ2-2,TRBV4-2,CASSQDQLAGVTGELFF,TGTGCCAGCAGCCAAGACCAACTAGCGGGAGTCACCGGGGAGCTGTTTTTT
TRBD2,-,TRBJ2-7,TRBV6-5,CASRGGLASYEQYF,TGTGCCAGCAGGGGGGGACTAGCCTCCTACGAGCAGTACTTC
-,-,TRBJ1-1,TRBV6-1,CASSVVSEAFF,TGTGCCAGCAGTGTAGTTTCTGAAGCTTTCTTT
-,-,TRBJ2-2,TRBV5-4,CASSPNTGELFF,TGTGCCAGCAGCCCTAACACCGGGGAGCTGTTTTTT
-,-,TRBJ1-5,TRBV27,CASSFSGGSQPQHF,TGTGCCAGCAGTTTTTCTGGTGGGAGTCAGCCCCAGCATTTT
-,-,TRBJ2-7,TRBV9,CASSVSGDNSYEQYF,TGTGCCAGCAGCGTGAGCGGGGACAACTCCTACGAGCAGTACTTC
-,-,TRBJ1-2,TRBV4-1,CASSQDKERGYTF,TGCGCCAGCAGCCAAGATAAGGAGAGGGGCTACACCTTC
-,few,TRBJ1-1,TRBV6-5,CATTTRQNTEAFF,TGTGCCACCACGACAAGACAGAACACTGAAGCTTTCTTT
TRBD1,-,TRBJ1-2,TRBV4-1,CASSQVSGTANYGYTF,TGCGCCAGCAGCCAAGTGTCCGGGACAGCAAACTATGGCTACACCTTC
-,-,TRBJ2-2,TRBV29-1,CSVRREAGELFF,TGCAGCGTTCGGAGGGAGGCCGGGGAGCTGTTTTTT
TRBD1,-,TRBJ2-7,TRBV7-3,CASSFRDRAQLYF,TGTGCCAGCAGCTTCCGGGACAGGGCCCAGTTGTACTTC
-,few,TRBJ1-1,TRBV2,CASKVATTLAGVAFF,TGTGCCAGCAAGGTGGCCACCACTCTAGCAGGGGTAGCTTTCTTT
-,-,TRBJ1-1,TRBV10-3,CAISPTANTEAFF,TGTGCCATCAGTCCGACAGCGAACACTGAAGCTTTCTTT